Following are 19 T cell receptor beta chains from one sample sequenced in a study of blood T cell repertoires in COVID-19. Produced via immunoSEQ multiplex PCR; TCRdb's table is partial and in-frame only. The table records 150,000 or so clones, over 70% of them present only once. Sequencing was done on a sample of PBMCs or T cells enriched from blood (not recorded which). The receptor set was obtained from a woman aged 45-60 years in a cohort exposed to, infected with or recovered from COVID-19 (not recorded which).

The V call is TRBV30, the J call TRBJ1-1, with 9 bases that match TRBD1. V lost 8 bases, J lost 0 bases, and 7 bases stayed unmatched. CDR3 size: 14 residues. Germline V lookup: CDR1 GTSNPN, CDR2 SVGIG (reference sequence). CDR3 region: CAVDRGLMNTEAFF. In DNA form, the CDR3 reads TGTGCCGTAGACAGGGGGTTGATGAACACTGAAGCTTTCTTT.

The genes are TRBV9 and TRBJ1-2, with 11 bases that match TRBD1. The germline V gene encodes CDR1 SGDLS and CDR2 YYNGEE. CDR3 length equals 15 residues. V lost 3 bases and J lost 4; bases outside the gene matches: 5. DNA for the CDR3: TGTGCCAGCAGCGGGACAGGGGGCTTGGGCTATGGCTACACCTTC. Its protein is CASSGTGGLGYGYTF.

For the CDR3, the DNA is TGTGCCAGCCGGATCGGCCAGGACAATGAGCAGTTCTTC. Translated: CASRIGQDNEQFF. V usage is TRBV27 and J usage is TRBJ2-1; no reliable D call. This CDR3 spans 13 amino acids. Trimming took 8 bases from V and 5 from J, leaving 13 bases between them. Germline values: CDR1 MNHEY, CDR2 SMNVEV (reference sequence).

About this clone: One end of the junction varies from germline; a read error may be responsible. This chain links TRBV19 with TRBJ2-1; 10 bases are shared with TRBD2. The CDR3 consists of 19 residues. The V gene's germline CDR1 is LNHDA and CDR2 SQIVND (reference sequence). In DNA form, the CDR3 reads TGTGCCAGCAGTAGGTTCCTAGCGGGGGAGACCAGCTCCTACAATGAGCAGTTCTTC. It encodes CASSRFLAGETSSYNEQFF.

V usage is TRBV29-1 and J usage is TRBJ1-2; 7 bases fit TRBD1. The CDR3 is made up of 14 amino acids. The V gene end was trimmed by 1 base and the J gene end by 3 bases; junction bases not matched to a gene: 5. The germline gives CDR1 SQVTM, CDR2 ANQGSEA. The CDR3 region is CSVEVWDSHYGYTF. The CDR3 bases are TGCAGCGTTGAAGTGTGGGACAGCCACTATGGCTACACCTTC.

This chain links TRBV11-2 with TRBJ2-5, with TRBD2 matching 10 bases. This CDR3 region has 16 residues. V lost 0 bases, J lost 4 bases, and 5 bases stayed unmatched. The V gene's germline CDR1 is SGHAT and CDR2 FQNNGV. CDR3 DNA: TGTGCCAGCAGCTTAGATGCTAGCGGGGGACGAGAGACCCAGTACTTC. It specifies CASSLDASGGRETQYF.

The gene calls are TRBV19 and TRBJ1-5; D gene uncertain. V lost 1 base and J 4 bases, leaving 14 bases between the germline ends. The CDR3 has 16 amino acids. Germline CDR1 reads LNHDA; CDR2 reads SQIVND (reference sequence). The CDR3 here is CASSIAPQYSNQPQHF. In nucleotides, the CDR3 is TGTGCCAGTAGTATAGCTCCGCAATATAGTAATCAGCCCCAGCATTTT.

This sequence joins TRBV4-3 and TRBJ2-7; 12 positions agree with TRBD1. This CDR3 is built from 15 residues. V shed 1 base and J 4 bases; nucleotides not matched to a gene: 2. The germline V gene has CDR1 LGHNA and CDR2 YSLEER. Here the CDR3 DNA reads TGCGCCAGCAGCCAAGGGGGACAGGGGGCATACGAGCAGTACTTC. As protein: CASSQGGQGAYEQYF.

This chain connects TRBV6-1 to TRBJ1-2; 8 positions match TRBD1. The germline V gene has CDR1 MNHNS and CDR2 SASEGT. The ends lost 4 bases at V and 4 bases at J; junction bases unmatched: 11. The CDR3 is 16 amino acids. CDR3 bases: TGTGCCAGCAGTGCGGACTTTGGGACAGGCACCTATGGCTACACCTTC. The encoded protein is CASSADFGTGTYGYTF.

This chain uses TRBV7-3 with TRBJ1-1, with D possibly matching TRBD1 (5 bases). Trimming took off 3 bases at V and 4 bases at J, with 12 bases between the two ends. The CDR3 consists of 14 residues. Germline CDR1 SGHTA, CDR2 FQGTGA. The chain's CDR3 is CASSLGRGATEAFF. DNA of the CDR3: TGTGCCAGCAGCTTGGGTCGCGGGGCCACTGAAGCTTTCTTT. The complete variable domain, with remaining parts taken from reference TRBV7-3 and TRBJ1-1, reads GAGVSQTPSNKVTEKGKYVELRCDPISGHTALYWYRQSLGQGPEFLIYFQGTGAADDSGLPNDRFFAVRPEGSVSTLKIQRTERGDSAVYLCASSLGRGATEAFFGQGTRLTVV.

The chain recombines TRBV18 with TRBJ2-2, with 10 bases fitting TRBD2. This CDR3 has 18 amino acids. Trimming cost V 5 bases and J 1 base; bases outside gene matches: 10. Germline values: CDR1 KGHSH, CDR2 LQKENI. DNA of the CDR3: TGTGCCAGCTCAACGAGAATCGTAGCGGGAGGGAACACCGGGGAGCTGTTTTTT. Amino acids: CASSTRIVAGGNTGELFF.

CDR3 nucleotides: TGTGCCAGCAGCTTAGCGCTAAGCGGGAACACTGAAGCTTTCTTT. Its protein product is CASSLALSGNTEAFF. J is TRBJ1-1 and V is TRBV7-9; D gene uncertain. The CDR3 contains 15 residues. The germline V and J ends were trimmed by 0 bases and 1 base, with 9 bases remaining between them. The V gene's germline CDR1 is SEHNR and CDR2 FQNEAQ (reference sequence).

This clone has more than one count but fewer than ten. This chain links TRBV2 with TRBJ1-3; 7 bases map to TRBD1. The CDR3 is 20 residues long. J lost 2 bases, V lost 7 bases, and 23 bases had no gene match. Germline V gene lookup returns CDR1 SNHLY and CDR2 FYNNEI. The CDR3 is CASIRGTGVTNSYPGNTIYF. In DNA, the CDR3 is TGTGCCAGCATTAGGGGAACAGGGGTAACCAACAGCTACCCTGGAAACACCATATATTTT.

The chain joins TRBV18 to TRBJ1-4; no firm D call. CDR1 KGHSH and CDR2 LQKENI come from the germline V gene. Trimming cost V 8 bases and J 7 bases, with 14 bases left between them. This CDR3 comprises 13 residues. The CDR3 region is CASTREAGEKLFF. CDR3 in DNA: TGTGCCAGCACCCGAGAGGCTGGTGAAAAACTGTTTTTT.

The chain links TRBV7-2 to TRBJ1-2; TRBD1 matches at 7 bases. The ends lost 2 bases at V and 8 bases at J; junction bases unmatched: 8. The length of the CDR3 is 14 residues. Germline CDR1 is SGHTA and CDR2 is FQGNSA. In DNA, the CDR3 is TGTGCCAGCAGCTTAAGTCGACAGGGTAGCGGCTACACCTTC. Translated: CASSLSRQGSGYTF.

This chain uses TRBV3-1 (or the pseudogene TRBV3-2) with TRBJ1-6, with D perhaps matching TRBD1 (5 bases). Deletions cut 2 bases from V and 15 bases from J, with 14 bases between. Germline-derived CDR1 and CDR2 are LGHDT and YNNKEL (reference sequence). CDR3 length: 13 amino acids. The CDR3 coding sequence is TGTGCCAGCAGCCAAAGTTCCTCAACAGGCCTCCACTTT. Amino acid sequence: CASSQSSSTGLHF.

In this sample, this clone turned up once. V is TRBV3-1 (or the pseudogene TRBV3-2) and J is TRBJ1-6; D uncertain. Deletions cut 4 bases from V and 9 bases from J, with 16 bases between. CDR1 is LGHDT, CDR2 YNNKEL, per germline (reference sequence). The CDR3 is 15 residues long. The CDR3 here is CASSLKTAGGSPLHF. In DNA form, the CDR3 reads TGTGCCAGCAGCCTGAAGACCGCGGGCGGTTCACCCCTCCACTTT.

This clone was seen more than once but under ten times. DNA for the CDR3: TGCGCCAGCAGCCCAAGCAAGACTCTCTCCAAGTTCCGGTACTTC. Protein: CASSPSKTLSKFRYF. The V gene is TRBV4-1, the J gene TRBJ2-7; no firm D call. Germline CDR1 MGHRA, CDR2 YSYEKL. V lost 4 bases, J lost 12 bases, and 25 bases lay in between. This CDR3 spans 15 amino acids.

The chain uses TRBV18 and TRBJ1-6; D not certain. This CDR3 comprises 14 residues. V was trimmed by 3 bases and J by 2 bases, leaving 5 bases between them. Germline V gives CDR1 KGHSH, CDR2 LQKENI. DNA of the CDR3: TGTGCCAGCTCACCCGGGGCCTATAATTCACCCCTCCACTTT. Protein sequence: CASSPGAYNSPLHF.